This T cell receptor (beta chain) stems from a study of cytomegalovirus exposure and HLA in healthy donors. The V gene end was trimmed by 4 bases and the J gene end by 2 bases; junction bases not matched to a gene: 8. The CDR3 is 16 residues long. Germline CDR1 KGHSH, CDR2 LQKENI. In the PCR, 60 Vbeta and 13 Jbeta primers were used. Generated by immunoSEQ multiplex PCR, the TCRdb table keeps only in-frame clones and is missing some. Of about 200,000 clones in the sample, about 75% are singletons; the top ten hold 1.5% to 2%. This clonotype was obtained from a male donor in good health and CMV-seronegative. The sequencing sample was made of PBMCs. This chain joins TRBV18 and TRBJ2-7; 10 bases match TRBD1. The DNA for the CDR3 is TGTGCCAGCTCACTCAAACCCGGGACAGGGGCCTACGAGCAGTACTTC. Its translation is CASSLKPGTGAYEQYF.